The T cell receptor beta chain under discussion was sequenced for a study of blood T cells in healthy people across ages. Germline-derived CDR1 and CDR2 are LGHDT and YNNKEL (reference sequence). V was shortened by 4 bases and J by 10 bases, with 10 bases between the two germline ends. The CDR3 is made up of 11 amino acids. As for this clonotype: Its antigen is unidentified.

Investigators took about 10 milliliters of peripheral blood from every donor. The study isolated at least 6.5 million PBMCs from each sample. Notes on the study in general: The percentage of naive T cells correlated strongly with TCR beta diversity.

A second PCR, run for roughly 7 to 12 cycles, used a sample-barcoded 5' primer plus a J-beta primer mix. Every molecule of cDNA carried a tag from a template-switch adaptor with 12 random nucleotides. One entry per CDR3 protein, called by TCRdb with MiXCR from the 5' RACE reads. This repertoire shows 1.2 million to 1.5 million distinct CDR3 sequences, 35% to 45% found once; its top ten account for under 8%. This sequence originates from a young woman in good health. Input material: blood. The chain recombines TRBV3-1 with TRBJ1-1, with D unresolved. The CDR3 coding sequence is TGTGCCAGCAGCCGTGCGGGTTCAGCTTTCTTT. This codes for CASSRAGSAFF.